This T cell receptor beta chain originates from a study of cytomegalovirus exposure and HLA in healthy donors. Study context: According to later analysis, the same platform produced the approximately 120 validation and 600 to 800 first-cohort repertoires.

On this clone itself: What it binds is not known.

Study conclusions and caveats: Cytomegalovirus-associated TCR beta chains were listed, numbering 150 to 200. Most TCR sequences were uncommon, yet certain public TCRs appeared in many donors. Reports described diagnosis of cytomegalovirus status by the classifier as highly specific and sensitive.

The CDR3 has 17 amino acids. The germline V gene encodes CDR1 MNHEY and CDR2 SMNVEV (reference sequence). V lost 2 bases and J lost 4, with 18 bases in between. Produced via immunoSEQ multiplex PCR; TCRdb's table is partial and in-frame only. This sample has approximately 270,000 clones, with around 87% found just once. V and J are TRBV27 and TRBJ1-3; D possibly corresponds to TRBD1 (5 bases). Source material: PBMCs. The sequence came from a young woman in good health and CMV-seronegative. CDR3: CASSLLPPSAGGNTIYF. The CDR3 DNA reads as TGTGCCAGCAGTTTACTCCCGCCATCGGCAGGGGGAAACACCATATATTTT.